These 25 T cell receptor beta chains share one sample of origin, sequenced in a study of cytomegalovirus exposure and HLA in healthy donors. The assay was immunoSEQ multiplex PCR, and TCRdb's table has in-frame clones only and misses some. The table lists about 140,000 clones, about 86% of them singletons. The sequencing sample was made of PBMCs. These receptors all come from a man between 18 and 29 years old in good health and CMV-seronegative.

V and J are TRBV11-2 and TRBJ2-4; D gene unclear. CDR1 and CDR2 from the germline V gene are SGHAT and FQNNGV. This CDR3 has 12 amino acids. V lost 0 bases and J 9 bases, leaving 6 bases between the germline ends. CDR3 loop: CASSLDPIIQYF. The CDR3 nucleotides read TGTGCCAGCAGCTTAGATCCCATCATTCAGTACTTC. Full variable domain (remainder filled in from reference TRBV11-2 and TRBJ2-4): EAGVAQSPRYKIIEKRQSVAFWCNPISGHATLYWYQQILGQGPKLLIQFQNNGVVDDSQLPKDRFSAERLKGVDSTLKIQPAKLEDSAVYLCASSLDPIIQYFGAGTRLSVL.

The chain has TRBV2 and TRBJ2-3; D is possibly TRBD2 (5 bases). The CDR3 is 15 residues long. The ends were cut back, 2 bases at V and 2 bases at J, with 11 bases in the middle. Germline V gene data show CDR1 as SNHLY and CDR2 as FYNNEI. The CDR3 loop is CASSELVRDTDTQYF. The CDR3 DNA reads TGTGCCAGCAGTGAACTAGTGAGGGACACAGATACGCAGTATTTT.

Written as DNA, the CDR3 is TGTGCCAGTAGTATAGAACGGGGTACTGAAGCTTTCTTT. It specifies CASSIERGTEAFF. The chain combines TRBV19 with TRBJ1-1; D is undetermined. Trimming left V 0 bases short and J 5 bases short, with 7 bases between. The CDR3 consists of 13 residues. Germline values: CDR1 LNHDA, CDR2 SQIVND (reference sequence). Full variable domain (outside the CDR3, taken from reference TRBV19 and TRBJ1-1): DGGITQSPKYLFRKEGQNVTLSCEQNLNHDAMYWYRQDPGQGLRLIYYSQIVNDFQKGDIAEGYSVSREKKESFPLTVTSAQKNPTAFYLCASSIERGTEAFFGQGTRLTVV.

This clone was counted a single time. CDR3 nucleotides: TGTGCCAGCAGGAAGGGACAGGGTAGCAATCAGCCCCAGCATTTT. Its protein product is CASRKGQGSNQPQHF. The V and J genes are TRBV6-5 and TRBJ1-5, with 9 positions matching TRBD1. Germline loops: CDR1 MNHEY, CDR2 SVGAGI. With V trimmed by 6 bases and J by 0 bases, 3 bases remained unmatched. The CDR3 totals 15 residues.

The CDR3 nucleotides read TGTGCCAGCTCGGCGGGGTTTTCGTACCAAGAGACCCAGTACTTC. This encodes CASSAGFSYQETQYF. The chain joins TRBV6-1 to TRBJ2-5; perhaps TRBD2 as D (6 bases). Trimming cost V 8 bases and J 0 bases, with 16 bases left between them. The CDR3 runs 15 residues. The germline gives CDR1 MNHNS, CDR2 SASEGT.

The rearrangement uses TRBV20-1 and TRBJ2-2, with 7 bases fitting TRBD1. This CDR3 comprises 11 residues. The germline gives CDR1 DFQATT, CDR2 SNEGSKA (reference sequence). After removal of 6 bases from V and 6 bases from J, the junction contained 1 base not matched to a gene. The CDR3 region has the DNA TGCAGTGCACAGGGGTCCGGGGAGCTGTTTTTT. It specifies CSAQGSGELFF.

This chain's CDR3 is CASSQLDSRFEQYF. DNA for the CDR3: TGTGCCAGCAGCCAGCTGGACTCCCGCTTCGAGCAGTACTTC. The chain uses TRBV16 and TRBJ2-7; D is perhaps TRBD2 (5 bases). The CDR3 contains 14 residues. Trimming shortened V by 3 bases and J by 6 bases, and 15 bases separated the two germline ends. Germline lookup yields CDR1 KGHSY and CDR2 FQNENV.

The rearrangement links TRBV19 to TRBJ2-5; TRBD1 aligns across 9 bases. The CDR3 has 14 amino acids. The V gene's germline CDR1 is LNHDA and CDR2 SQIVND (reference sequence). With V trimmed by 5 bases and J by 4 bases, 5 bases remained unmatched. The CDR3: CASSQRGQGETQYF. Here the CDR3 DNA reads TGTGCCAGTAGTCAAAGGGGACAGGGAGAGACCCAGTACTTC.

The gene calls are TRBV5-1 and TRBJ2-7; TRBD1 aligns across 9 bases. The CDR3 extends over 19 amino acids. V was clipped by 4 bases and J by 2 bases; unmatched bases: 19. CDR1 and CDR2 from the germline V gene are SGHRS and YFSETQ. The CDR3 sequence is CASSSPRTGEVGVPYEQYF. The CDR3 nucleotides read TGCGCCAGCAGCAGTCCGAGGACAGGGGAGGTTGGTGTTCCCTACGAGCAGTACTTC.

The chain links TRBV2 to TRBJ2-7; 11 nucleotides align to TRBD1. The CDR3 spans 17 residues. Per the germline V gene, CDR1 is SNHLY and CDR2 is FYNNEI. V was pared by 4 bases and J by 3 bases, with 11 bases of the junction left unmatched. The CDR3 DNA sequence: TGTGCCAGCAGTGCTTTCCGTACCGGGACAGGGGGCTACGAGCAGTACTTC. Its protein is CASSAFRTGTGGYEQYF.

V and J are TRBV7-9 and TRBJ2-5, with TRBD1 identical over 8 bases. This CDR3 spans 15 amino acids. The germline V gene encodes CDR1 SEHNR and CDR2 FQNEAQ (reference sequence). J lost 5 bases, V lost 2 bases, and 7 bases had no gene match. CDR3 coding DNA: TGTGCCAGCAGCTTAACCGGGACAGGCTGGGAGACCCAGTACTTC. The encoded protein is CASSLTGTGWETQYF.

V gene TRBV7-9 combines with J gene TRBJ2-1; TRBD1 might be the D (6 bases). Looked up from germline, CDR1 is SEHNR and CDR2 is FQNEAQ (reference sequence). The CDR3 length is 15 residues. V was clipped by 3 bases and J by 5 bases, with 14 bases between them. In DNA form, the CDR3 reads TGTGCCAGCAGCTTTACAGGGCGCCTCCACAATGAGCAGTTCTTC. This sequence encodes CASSFTGRLHNEQFF.

The V call is TRBV15, the J call TRBJ2-1; 7 bases agree with TRBD1. Trimming cost V 0 bases and J 8 bases; bases outside gene matches: 7. The CDR3 is 15 residues long. Looked up from germline, CDR1 is LNHNV and CDR2 is YYDKDF (reference sequence). The CDR3 is CATSRDQGGLDEQFF. In nucleotides, the CDR3 is TGTGCCACCAGCAGAGATCAAGGGGGCTTGGATGAGCAGTTCTTC.

CDR3 nucleotides: TGTGCCAGCAGTGAACCCTGGACTATGCAAGAGACCCAGTACTTC. This gives the protein CASSEPWTMQETQYF. This rearrangement joins TRBV6-1 to TRBJ2-5; maybe TRBD2 (6 bases). V lost 2 bases, J lost 2 bases, and 12 bases lay in between. Germline CDR1 reads MNHNS; CDR2 reads SASEGT. The CDR3 is 15 residues long.

This chain connects TRBV7-9 to TRBJ2-7, with D perhaps TRBD1 (6 bases). V was pared by 7 bases and J by 3 bases, with 19 bases between. This CDR3 region has 15 residues. CDR1 and CDR2 from the germline V gene are SEHNR and FQNEAQ (reference sequence). In nucleotides, the CDR3 is TGTGCCAGCACTCCGCCCACCCGGGACAACTACGAGCAGTACTTC. It translates to CASTPPTRDNYEQYF.

V gene TRBV23-1 combines with J gene TRBJ1-4; D not certain. TRBV23-1 counts as an open reading frame of uncertain function. This CDR3 has 14 amino acids. The V end was cut by 4 bases, the J end by 7 bases, with 13 bases between. CDR3 DNA: TGCGCCAGCAGTCCAAATGGAGGTGGTGAAAAACTGTTTTTT. This sequence encodes CASSPNGGGEKLFF.

V usage is TRBV7-9 and J usage is TRBJ2-1; D is undetermined. Germline CDR1 reads SEHNR; CDR2 reads FQNEAQ (reference sequence). V lost 6 bases and J lost 0, with 12 bases in between. CDR3 size: 15 residues. For the CDR3, the DNA is TGTGCCAGCAGTTTAAGAGGTAGCTCCTACAATGAGCAGTTCTTC. This encodes CASSLRGSSYNEQFF.

This chain joins TRBV11-2 and TRBJ1-4; 7 positions match TRBD1. The V gene's germline CDR1 is SGHAT and CDR2 FQNNGV. The CDR3 covers 15 residues. V was pared by 6 bases and J by 8 bases, with 12 bases of the junction left unmatched. The CDR3 DNA sequence: TGTGCCAGCAGACGGGGACAGTCCAAGCGGGAAAAACTGTTTTTT. Protein sequence: CASRRGQSKREKLFF.

The genes are TRBV28 and TRBJ1-4; 7 positions match TRBD1. V gave up 4 bases and J gave up 4 bases; unmatched junction bases: 6. Germline V gives CDR1 MDHEN, CDR2 SYDVKM. The CDR3 is 15 amino acids. The CDR3 bases are TGTGCCAGCAGTTATCCTGACAGGGATAATGAAAAACTGTTTTTT. It is translated as CASSYPDRDNEKLFF.

The chain employs TRBV28 and TRBJ1-5; 7 bases map to TRBD1. From germline, CDR1 is MDHEN and CDR2 SYDVKM. Trimming cost V 7 bases and J 3 bases; bases outside gene matches: 6. The CDR3 totals 14 residues. The DNA for the CDR3 is TGTGCCAGCATCGTGACAGGGTCCAATCAGCCCCAGCATTTT. This gives the protein CASIVTGSNQPQHF. The entire variable domain, with the rest obtained from reference TRBV28 and TRBJ1-5, is as follows: DVKVTQSSRYLVKRTGEKVFLECVQDMDHENMFWYRQDPGLGLRLIYFSYDVKMKEKGDIPEGYSVSREKKERFSLILESASTNQTSMYLCASIVTGSNQPQHFGDGTRLSIL.

This clone was counted once. V usage is TRBV28 and J usage is TRBJ2-7, with D possibly matching TRBD2 (6 bases). Looked up from germline, CDR1 is MDHEN and CDR2 is SYDVKM. V lost 1 base, J lost 3 bases, and 16 bases lay in between. CDR3 length: 16 amino acids. CDR3 amino acids: CASSLYSVGRFYEQYF. The DNA for the CDR3 is TGTGCCAGCAGTTTATATTCGGTGGGGAGGTTCTACGAGCAGTACTTC.

This chain's CDR3 is CASSIPGLNPHEQFF. CDR3 in DNA: TGTGCCAGTAGTATACCGGGACTGAACCCGCATGAGCAGTTCTTC. The chain uses TRBV19 and TRBJ2-1, with D tentatively TRBD2 (6 bases). V was pared by 2 bases and J by 8 bases, with 16 bases between. CDR3 length: 15 residues. Germline V gene lookup returns CDR1 LNHDA and CDR2 SQIVND (reference sequence).

The chain is built from TRBV7-9 and TRBJ2-5; 12 bases are shared with TRBD1. V lost 6 bases to trimming and J lost 4 bases; unmatched junction nucleotides: 9. The CDR3 runs to 16 residues. CDR1 SEHNR and CDR2 FQNEAQ come from the germline V gene (reference sequence). The CDR3 DNA reads TGTGCCAGCAGACCGATTGGGACAGGGGGCGGAGAGACCCAGTACTTC. Translation: CASRPIGTGGGETQYF.

The chain recombines TRBV11-2 with TRBJ2-5, with 7 nucleotides matching TRBD1. The J segment lost 8 bases and the V segment lost 0 bases, leaving 3 bases of the junction unmatched. The germline CDR1 and CDR2 sequences are SGHAT and FQNNGV. The CDR3 is made up of 13 amino acids. The DNA of the CDR3 is TGTGCCAGCAGCTTAGAACAGGGGAGTACCCAGTACTTC. The encoded protein is CASSLEQGSTQYF.

This clone was seen just once. The rearrangement links TRBV5-6 to TRBJ2-5, with D possibly being TRBD2 (6 bases). Germline V gives CDR1 SGHDT, CDR2 YYEEEE. This CDR3 has 14 residues. V lost 4 bases and J 1 base, leaving 11 bases between the germline ends. CDR3 sequence reads: CASSGGITQETQYF. The CDR3 coding sequence is TGTGCCAGCAGCGGAGGGATTACCCAAGAGACCCAGTACTTC.